This passage covers 25 T cell receptor beta chains from one sample sequenced in a study of blood T cells in healthy people across ages. Then a second PCR, running about 6 to 11 cycles, was carried out with a sample-barcoded 5' primer and a J-beta primer mix. TCRdb processed the 5' RACE reads anew with MiXCR; each CDR3 protein has one entry. The sample has about 970,000 distinct CDR3 sequences; roughly half are singletons. Sequenced input: blood. The receptors here all came from an older woman in good health.

This chain joins TRBV7-2 and TRBJ1-2; TRBD1 might be the D (5 bases). The germline gives CDR1 SGHTA, CDR2 FQGNSA. The CDR3 runs 15 residues. The V gene lost 1 base and the J gene lost 6 bases, with 15 bases spanning the gap. The CDR3 spells CASSLGGDPWDGYTF. As DNA, the CDR3 is TGTGCCAGCAGCTTAGGTGGGGACCCCTGGGATGGCTACACCTTC.

The chain links TRBV5-1 to TRBJ2-1; D ambiguous. Germline V lookup: CDR1 SGHRS, CDR2 YFSETQ. The length of the CDR3 is 17 residues. Trimming cost V 0 bases and J 0 bases, with 13 bases left between them. Here the CDR3 reads CASSLAGLGHSYNEQFF. The CDR3 DNA reads TGCGCCAGCAGCTTGGCCGGGTTGGGCCACTCCTACAATGAGCAGTTCTTC.

V and J are TRBV24-1 and TRBJ2-4; D not certain. Germline V lookup: CDR1 KGHDR, CDR2 SFDVKD. The CDR3 covers 16 residues. V lost 2 bases, J lost 0 bases, and 10 bases lay in between. The chain's CDR3 is CATSDSSGLAKNIQYF. CDR3 nucleotide sequence: TGTGCCACCAGTGATTCCTCAGGATTAGCCAAAAACATTCAGTACTTC.

The chain joins TRBV15 to TRBJ2-1; unclear D gene. The CDR3 has 14 residues. V lost 1 base to trimming and J lost 6 bases, with 10 bases between them. Germline V gene sequence: CDR1 LNHNV, CDR2 YYDKDF (reference sequence). The CDR3 DNA sequence: TGTGCCACCAGCAGAGTTAGTATGGGCAATGAGCAGTTCTTC. The encoded protein is CATSRVSMGNEQFF.

The V gene is TRBV28, the J gene TRBJ2-5; 8 bases match TRBD1. The CDR3 consists of 15 residues. The germline gives CDR1 MDHEN, CDR2 SYDVKM. Trimming at V came to 4 bases and at J to 3 bases, leaving 7 bases not matched to a gene. The CDR3 is CASSSTRGPEETQYF. CDR3 coding DNA: TGTGCCAGCAGTTCGACCAGGGGGCCGGAAGAGACCCAGTACTTC.

In its sample, this clonotype was seen a few times. The chain uses TRBV4-1 and TRBJ1-2, with a weak D call TRBD1 (6 bases). V was pared by 6 bases and J by 0 bases, with 20 bases between. The CDR3 runs 17 residues. CDR1 and CDR2 (germline): MGHRA, YSYEKL. The CDR3: CASSLTQFGQPNYGYTF. CDR3 DNA: TGCGCCAGCAGTCTTACCCAGTTCGGACAGCCTAACTATGGCTACACCTTC.

This clonotype was observed a single time. The CDR3 sequence: CASSDTFGREAHEQYF. For the CDR3, the DNA is TGCGCCAGCAGTGATACGTTCGGGCGGGAGGCCCACGAGCAGTACTTC. The V call is TRBV10-1, the J call TRBJ2-7, with 8 bases matching TRBD2. V gave up 3 bases and J gave up 5 bases; unmatched junction bases: 12. CDR1 is WNHNN, CDR2 SYGVQD, per germline (reference sequence). This CDR3 spans 16 amino acids.

The genes are TRBV3-1 and TRBJ2-3; 8 bases line up with TRBD2. Germline lookup yields CDR1 LGHDT and CDR2 YNNKEL (reference sequence). J was trimmed by 6 bases and V by 1 base; bases with no gene match: 9. The CDR3 totals 16 residues. In nucleotides, the CDR3 is TGTGCCAGCAGCCAAGTCGGGCTAGCGGGCGGGGATACGCAGTATTTT. Protein product: CASSQVGLAGGDTQYF.

The chain carries TRBV5-1 and TRBJ2-6, with D hard to call. The germline gives CDR1 SGHRS, CDR2 YFSETQ. Trimming shortened V by 10 bases and J by 2 bases, and 13 bases separated the two germline ends. The CDR3 consists of 14 residues. CDR3 loop: CAVTGVTGANVLTF. In DNA, the CDR3 is TGCGCCGTGACTGGGGTAACTGGGGCCAACGTCCTGACTTTC.

The chain combines TRBV20-1 with TRBJ2-7, with D perhaps matching TRBD1 or TRBD2 (5 bases each). The J call could be wrong; TRBJ2-5 is a better fit for the DNA end. The CDR3 contains 15 residues. Germline V gene sequence: CDR1 DFQATT, CDR2 SNEGSKA (reference sequence). For the CDR3, the DNA is TGCAGTGCTAGAGCGAAGGGGACCTCCCAGGGGACCCAGTACTTC. Translated, it gives CSARAKGTSQGTQYF.

This clonotype was picked up a small number of times. The rearrangement links TRBV15 to TRBJ2-5, with D possibly being TRBD1 (6 bases). The germline V gene encodes CDR1 LNHNV and CDR2 YYDKDF (reference sequence). This CDR3 contains 14 residues. Trimming took off 4 bases at V and 2 bases at J, with 11 bases between the two ends. Written as DNA, the CDR3 is TGTGCCACCAGCACTAGGACAGAGCAAGAGACCCAGTACTTC. Protein: CATSTRTEQETQYF.

The rearrangement joins TRBV10-3 to TRBJ1-2; D is perhaps TRBD1 (5 bases). CDR1 ENHRY and CDR2 SYGVKD come from the germline V gene. Trimming removed 2 bases at V and 4 bases at J, with 17 bases between. This CDR3 contains 16 residues. The DNA of the CDR3 is TGTGCCATCAGTGAGCCATTAAGGGGCCACTTCTATGGCTACACCTTC. Protein sequence: CAISEPLRGHFYGYTF.

The chain couples TRBV3-1 to TRBJ2-7; 12 bases line up with TRBD2. With V trimmed by 4 bases and J by 6 bases, 7 bases remained unmatched. This CDR3 comprises 15 residues. Germline-derived CDR1 and CDR2 are LGHDT and YNNKEL (reference sequence). CDR3 nucleotide sequence: TGTGCCAGCAGCCCCAGGACTAGCGGGATCACCGAGCAGTACTTC. Translated, it gives CASSPRTSGITEQYF.

The rearrangement links TRBV12-3 or TRBV12-4 to TRBJ1-2; the D gene is possibly TRBD1 (6 bases). Trimming cost V 2 bases and J 6 bases, with 13 bases left between them. CDR3 length: 14 amino acids. CDR3 sequence reads: CASSLRRGSDGYTF. Written as DNA, the CDR3 is TGTGCCAGCAGTTTACGTAGGGGGTCCGATGGCTACACCTTC.

The V call is TRBV7-9, the J call TRBJ1-5, with a tentative D call TRBD1 (5 bases). This CDR3 region has 15 residues. Per the germline V gene, CDR1 is SEHNR and CDR2 is FQNEAQ (reference sequence). The V and J ends lost 5 bases and 1 base respectively, with 12 bases between them. CDR3: CASSHGGWSNQPQHF. As DNA, the CDR3 is TGTGCCAGCAGCCATGGGGGGTGGAGCAATCAGCCCCAGCATTTT.

The gene calls are TRBV7-9 and TRBJ2-3, with D possibly being TRBD1 (6 bases). The CDR3 has 14 amino acids. V lost 5 bases and J lost 0, with 9 bases in between. Germline V lookup: CDR1 SEHNR, CDR2 FQNEAQ (reference sequence). CDR3 nucleotide sequence: TGTGCCAGCAGCACTCAGGGGAGCACAGATACGCAGTATTTT. Amino acids: CASSTQGSTDTQYF.

Comment on this clonotype: One end of the junction does not line up with germline, which may come from a read error. This chain links TRBV12-3 or TRBV12-4 with TRBJ1-6; possible D gene TRBD1, 5 bases. This CDR3 comprises 13 residues. The CDR3 region is CTSTPGGFSPLHF. The CDR3 region has the DNA TGTACCAGCACCCCCGGGGGTTTCTCACCCCTCCACTTT.

This clonotype was detected only a few times. The chain links TRBV15 to TRBJ1-2; 7 nucleotides match TRBD1. This CDR3 has 15 residues. Germline CDR1 is LNHNV and CDR2 is YYDKDF (reference sequence). After removal of 1 base from V and 5 bases from J, the junction contained 7 bases not matched to a gene. This CDR3 reads CATSRVEGARYGYTF. In DNA form, the CDR3 reads TGTGCCACCAGCAGAGTAGAGGGGGCGCGTTATGGCTACACCTTC. Supplemented by reference TRBV15 and TRBJ1-2, the full variable domain reads DAMVIQNPRYQVTQFGKPVTLSCSQTLNHNVMYWYQQKSSQAPKLLFHYYDKDFNNEADTPDNFQSRRPNTSFCFLDIRSPGLGDTAMYLCATSRVEGARYGYTFGSGTRLTVV.

This chain connects TRBV10-3 to TRBJ2-5; tentatively, D is TRBD2 (5 bases). V lost 6 bases to trimming and J lost 5 bases, with 10 bases between them. Germline V gene sequence: CDR1 ENHRY, CDR2 SYGVKD. The CDR3 is made up of 12 amino acids. Written as DNA, the CDR3 is TGTGCCATCAGGGGAGCTGGGGAGACCCAGTACTTC. It translates to CAIRGAGETQYF.

In its sample, this clonotype was seen once. This chain uses TRBV5-1 with TRBJ2-5; TRBD1 matches 7 bases. Germline CDR1 is SGHRS and CDR2 is YFSETQ. V lost 0 bases, J lost 4 bases, and 9 bases stayed unmatched. The CDR3 is 16 amino acids. CDR3 region: CASSLAAGNRGETQYF. In nucleotides, the CDR3 is TGCGCCAGCAGCTTGGCGGCAGGAAACAGGGGAGAGACCCAGTACTTC.

The rearrangement uses TRBV28 and TRBJ2-5; 8 bases map to TRBD2. Trimming took 3 bases from V and 5 from J; bases not matched to a gene: 14. There are 17 residues in the CDR3. CDR1 and CDR2 (germline): MDHEN, SYDVKM. As DNA, the CDR3 is TGTGCCAGCAGTTTCCAAACCCTGACTAGCGCGGATGAGACCCAGTACTTC. Protein product: CASSFQTLTSADETQYF.

This clonotype was observed once. Compared with germline, one end of the junction differs, possibly owing to a read error. The rearrangement uses TRBV2 and TRBJ1-1; TRBD1 matches at 9 bases. Germline loops: CDR1 SNHLY, CDR2 FYNNEI. The CDR3 is 15 residues long. The CDR3 loop is CASREEQGAGTEAFF. Written as DNA, the CDR3 is TGTGCCAGCAGGGAAGAACAGGGGGCGGGGACTGAAGCTTTCTTT.

The V call is TRBV4-2, the J call TRBJ2-7, with D possibly TRBD2 on 6 matching bases. The length of the CDR3 is 16 residues. CDR1 is LGHNA and CDR2 is YNFKEQ in the germline V gene. The V end was cut by 0 bases, the J end by 6 bases, with 18 bases between. This CDR3 is CASSQEEGLYFSEQYF. DNA of the CDR3: TGTGCCAGCAGCCAAGAGGAGGGGCTTTACTTCTCCGAGCAGTACTTC.

The chain has TRBV6-6 and TRBJ1-2, with 7 bases aligning to TRBD1. Germline V CDR1 and CDR2: MNHNY, SVGAGI (reference sequence). Losses at the gene ends were 7 bases for V and 2 bases for J; bases not matched to a gene: 7. The CDR3 consists of 14 residues. CDR3 region: CASNKDRRNYGYTF. The CDR3 DNA reads as TGTGCCAGCAACAAGGACAGGAGGAACTATGGCTACACCTTC.

J is TRBJ2-7 and V is TRBV28, with 7 bases lining up with TRBD2. J lost 5 bases, V lost 4 bases, and 17 bases had no gene match. The CDR3 contains 17 residues. Germline V gives CDR1 MDHEN, CDR2 SYDVKM. This CDR3 is CASSSLMSWGGPNEQYF. CDR3 sequence (DNA): TGTGCCAGCAGTTCCTTGATGAGCTGGGGAGGGCCTAACGAGCAGTACTTC.